A selection of T cell receptor beta chains follows, all from one sample in a study of blood T cell repertoires in COVID-19. Clones were read by immunoSEQ multiplex PCR, and TCRdb kept only the in-frame ones, dropping some. The sample contains about 88,000 clones, 55% to 80% of which appear only once. Sequencing was performed on peripheral blood. These receptors came from a woman aged 55-70 years in a cohort sampled during active or convalescent COVID-19. CDR3s leave out the opening cysteine and the closing phenylalanine or tryptophan. A D gene is named only where the DNA matches it firmly.

>TRBV4-2|13|TRBD1
ASSQDLGTEYGYT
>TRBV10-2|9|-
ASSELETQY
>TRBV3-1/TRBV3-2|12|-
ASSQRTANYGYT
>TRBV6-5|11|TRBD1
ASSYTGEGGYT
>TRBV3-1/TRBV3-2|13|TRBD1
ASSRDRSSYNEQF
>TRBV6-2/TRBV6-3|17|TRBD1
ASSLGVGQQGKSGETQY
>TRBV10-3|14|TRBD2
AISGGSASGLYEQY
>TRBV9|15|TRBD1
ASSARGTGANTGELF
>TRBV2|13|-
ASRSGVVNNSPLH
>TRBV20-1|9|-
SASLSYEQY
>TRBV5-4|14|TRBD1
ASSPGQGGSGNTIY
>TRBV19|11|-
ASSIRQGNGYT
>TRBV15|16|-
ATSRDIWGRKINSPLH
>TRBV10-3|16|TRBD2
AISEKIKLLAGADTQY
>TRBV21-1|15|-
ASTPKIKPRTGNGYT
>TRBV30|9|TRBD1
AWSGGQGPT
>TRBV6-5|12|TRBD1
ASSYSRDSEKLF
>TRBV14|12|-
ASSRVLGGGELF
>TRBV19|16|-
ASGSVGTLGVYGQPQH
>TRBV10-3|13|-
AIKPTGTSTDTQY
>TRBV6-2/TRBV6-3|9|TRBD1
ASSGRDRKF
>TRBV2|12|TRBD1
ASSASGGRGEQY
>TRBV5-8|12|TRBD1
ASSLDRGLQPQH
>TRBV4-2|12|-
ASSQDWSGYGYT
>TRBV7-3|13|TRBD2
ASSFLAGDQETQY
>TRBV6-5|10|-
ASSPGNYGYT
>TRBV4-1|13|-
ASSLTGVSGNTIY
>TRBV5-5|14|TRBD1
ASSRDSPGRGQPQH
>TRBV3-1/TRBV3-2|15|-
ASSQDVGTYSYNEQF
>TRBV5-1|15|-
ASSWGGASPNTGELF
>TRBV6-5|12|-
ASSYSNAGDTQY
>TRBV5-4|13|TRBD1
ASSIYRGRDEKLF
>TRBV29-1|13|-
SVVVTGYSNQPQH
>TRBV25-1|13|TRBD1
ASRDDRGSNSPLH
>TRBV7-9|14|TRBD2
ASSSLPSGGAPEQF
>TRBV30|14|TRBD2
AWSPGTSGVTDTQY
>TRBV5-4|13|-
ASSSLGGMNTEAF
>TRBV9|10|-
ASSLKTGELF
>TRBV7-2|12|TRBD1
ASRRQGLAYGYT
>TRBV27|12|-
ASSFFDTPYEQY
>TRBV7-3|13|TRBD1
ASSLGDSSNQPQH
>TRBV6-4|12|TRBD1
ASREGSGGTEAF
>TRBV10-3|12|-
AINPGANTDTQY
>TRBV3-1/TRBV3-2|13|-
ASSQGLPGQYEQY
>TRBV7-6|15|-
ASSLGMAGSSTDTQY
>TRBV9|16|TRBD2
ASSVGGVAEGGLDTQY
>TRBV7-9|14|TRBD1
ASSSDRGGMADTQY
>TRBV28|11|-
ASQDGGITEAF
>TRBV10-1|10|-
ASRRTVYGYT
>TRBV7-3|14|-
ASSLTGGGGNYGYT
>TRBV18|10|-
ASSSGVYEQY
>TRBV5-1|11|-
ASRQGYNSPLH
>TRBV29-1|10|-
SVVTGRDGYT
>TRBV4-3|15|TRBD1
ASSQNRGAANTGELF
>TRBV4-3|12|-
ASSWGVKTDTQY
>TRBV5-1|11|-
ASSWNTGTEAF
>TRBV12-5|13|TRBD2
ASGLGLAGSDTQY
>TRBV6-5|13|TRBD1
ASSPGTGIYNEQF
>TRBV27|14|-
ASSFRTARGADTQY